This T cell receptor beta chain was sequenced for a study of cytomegalovirus exposure and HLA in healthy donors. Whole-study results and caveats: By HLA locus, TCR association rates varied in a later analysis, with DRB1 showing the most and HLA-C the fewest.

The PCR contained 60 Vbeta and 13 Jbeta primers. Clones were sequenced by immunoSEQ multiplex PCR, and TCRdb holds only the in-frame ones, with some missing. The table lists about 55,000 clones. There are 17 residues in the CDR3. The trim removed 1 base at V and 4 bases at J, leaving 3 bases unmatched. The germline gives CDR1 LGHNA, CDR2 YSLEER. With regard to this clone: The antigen is undetermined.

Donors were nominally healthy when sampled, though unrecorded immune exposures were likely. The genes are TRBV4-3 and TRBJ1-6, with 11 bases identical to TRBD1. Sequenced material: PBMCs. This clonotype was obtained from a man aged 50-59 years in good health and CMV-seropositive. The CDR3: CASSQVGTGGYNSPLHF. The CDR3 DNA reads TGCGCCAGCAGCCAAGTGGGGACAGGGGGTTATAATTCACCCCTCCACTTT.